Below are 29 T cell receptor beta chains sequenced from a single sample in a study of blood T cell repertoires in COVID-19. Produced via immunoSEQ multiplex PCR; TCRdb's table is partial and in-frame only. The data contain some 210,000 clones, 75% to 90% of them singletons. Sequencing input: peripheral blood. These receptors all stem from a woman aged 40 to 50 with acute or convalescent COVID-19.

This clone was found once. The chain has TRBV18 and TRBJ1-2; D may be TRBD1 (6 bases). Germline CDR1 and CDR2: KGHSH and LQKENI. V gave up 8 bases and J gave up 8 bases, with 15 bases separating them. The CDR3 is 12 amino acids. CDR3 in amino acids: CASLQGGSGYTF. The DNA for the CDR3 is TGTGCCAGCCTCCAAGGGGGATCCGGCTACACCTTC.

This clone was seen once. The chain combines TRBV19 with TRBJ1-5; D possibly corresponds to TRBD1 (5 bases). The CDR3 covers 16 residues. Between the trimmed V and J ends, which lost 5 bases and 6 bases, there was a span of 20 bases. In germline, CDR1 is LNHDA, CDR2 SQIVND (reference sequence). CDR3 nucleotides: TGTGCCAGTAGTCAGGGAAGGGTTTATGGTGGTCAGCCCCAGCATTTT. It codes for CASSQGRVYGGQPQHF.

This clone showed up just a few times. V gene TRBV3-1 (or the pseudogene TRBV3-2) combines with J gene TRBJ2-2, with 9 bases identical to TRBD2. Unmatched junction bases numbered 7, after V lost 4 bases and J lost 7 bases. This CDR3 is built from 15 residues. Per germline, CDR1 LGHDT and CDR2 YNNKEL (reference sequence). CDR3 loop: CASSLISGGLGELFF. DNA for the CDR3: TGTGCCAGCAGCCTAATTAGCGGGGGCCTCGGGGAGCTGTTTTTT.

This chain joins TRBV5-4 and TRBJ2-1, with 10 bases aligning to TRBD2. Looked up from germline, CDR1 is SGHNT and CDR2 is YYREEE (reference sequence). This CDR3 contains 18 residues. The J segment lost 0 bases and the V segment lost 4 bases, leaving 10 bases of the junction unmatched. The CDR3 sequence is CASSPRAGGGDSYNEQFF. The CDR3 DNA reads TGTGCCAGCAGCCCAAGAGCGGGGGGGGGAGACTCCTACAATGAGCAGTTCTTC.

This chain connects TRBV4-1 to TRBJ1-1; 9 bases agree with TRBD1. V shed 1 base and J 3 bases; nucleotides not matched to a gene: 0. The CDR3 totals 14 residues. Germline CDR1 MGHRA, CDR2 YSYEKL. CDR3 nucleotides: TGCGCCAGCAGCCAAGGACAGGGGGACACTGAAGCTTTCTTT. Its translation: CASSQGQGDTEAFF.

This chain connects TRBV6-5 to TRBJ1-1, with TRBD1 matching over 8 bases. There are 16 residues in the CDR3. Germline CDR1 is MNHEY and CDR2 is SVGAGI. V lost 4 bases, J lost 0 bases, and 7 bases stayed unmatched. The CDR3 reads CASSSGQVDMNTEAFF. The CDR3 nucleotides read TGTGCCAGCAGTTCGGGACAGGTTGACATGAACACTGAAGCTTTCTTT.

This clone was seen a handful of times. V usage is TRBV19 and J usage is TRBJ2-3; D possibly corresponds to TRBD1 (6 bases). The germline CDR1 and CDR2 sequences are LNHDA and SQIVND (reference sequence). V was trimmed by 5 bases and J by 0 bases, leaving 12 bases between them. This CDR3 is built from 15 residues. DNA of the CDR3: TGTGCCAGTAGTTTCAGGGGCACTAGCACAGATACGCAGTATTTT. As protein: CASSFRGTSTDTQYF.

This chain connects TRBV7-8 to TRBJ1-2; the match to TRBD1 covers 8 bases. The ends lost 1 base at V and 8 bases at J; junction bases unmatched: 9. The germline V gene encodes CDR1 SGHVS and CDR2 FQNEAQ. The CDR3 extends over 15 amino acids. The CDR3 bases are TGTGCCAGCAGCTTAGAGGTTCAGGGGGCGAGGGGCTACACCTTC. As protein: CASSLEVQGARGYTF.

This chain joins TRBV7-2 and TRBJ2-3; 7 bases are shared with TRBD1. CDR1 and CDR2 from the germline V gene are SGHTA and FQGNSA. The CDR3 is 17 amino acids. V was clipped by 5 bases and J by 2 bases; unmatched bases: 13. The CDR3 region is CASSPSRDRAITDTQYF. CDR3 in DNA: TGTGCCAGCAGCCCCAGCCGAGACAGGGCAATCACAGATACGCAGTATTTT.

The V call is TRBV19, the J call TRBJ1-2; 10 bases fit TRBD1. Germline trimming cut 4 bases from V and 3 bases from J; bases unmatched to any gene: 8. The CDR3 has 16 residues. The germline CDR1 and CDR2 sequences are LNHDA and SQIVND (reference sequence). As DNA, the CDR3 is TGTGCCAGTAGTAACCCCTGGACAGGGGGAGACTATGGCTACACCTTC. Its translation: CASSNPWTGGDYGYTF.

This clone was seen only once. The chain links TRBV12-3 or TRBV12-4 to TRBJ1-5; D unclear. V was trimmed by 7 bases and J by 3 bases, leaving 10 bases between them. This CDR3 is built from 13 residues. CDR3 sequence (DNA): TGTGCCAGCACCCGGGTCCTCAATCAGCCCCAGCATTTT. It is translated as CASTRVLNQPQHF.

Note on this clone: The same CDR3 also results from other DNA sequences found in this sample. The rearrangement links TRBV9 to TRBJ2-2, with D perhaps matching TRBD2 (6 bases). This CDR3 is 16 amino acids long. Germline CDR1 SGDLS, CDR2 YYNGEE. With 0 bases removed from V and 5 bases from J, the gap between germline ends came to 14 bases. CDR3 protein: CASSVGGGVGTGELFF. CDR3 in DNA: TGTGCCAGCAGCGTAGGCGGCGGGGTCGGAACCGGGGAGCTGTTTTTT.

The chain employs TRBV12-3 or TRBV12-4 and TRBJ1-2; D perhaps matches TRBD1 (6 bases). Trimming stripped 3 bases from V and 5 bases from J, with 10 bases between. This CDR3 has 13 residues. Here the CDR3 reads CASSFRQGYGYTF. The DNA for the CDR3 is TGTGCCAGCAGTTTTCGGCAGGGGTATGGCTACACCTTC.

The gene calls are TRBV19 and TRBJ2-3; no clear D gene. Germline-derived CDR1 and CDR2 are LNHDA and SQIVND (reference sequence). Trimming cost V 3 bases and J 0 bases, with 10 bases left between them. This CDR3 comprises 15 residues. CDR3 loop: CASSMRHASTDTQYF. The CDR3 nucleotides are TGTGCCAGTAGTATGAGACACGCGAGCACAGATACGCAGTATTTT. Supplemented by reference TRBV19 and TRBJ2-3, the full variable domain reads DGGITQSPKYLFRKEGQNVTLSCEQNLNHDAMYWYRQDPGQGLRLIYYSQIVNDFQKGDIAEGYSVSREKKESFPLTVTSAQKNPTAFYLCASSMRHASTDTQYFGPGTRLTVL.

The chain is built from TRBV6-5 and TRBJ1-2; 8 nucleotides line up with TRBD1. From germline, CDR1 is MNHEY and CDR2 SVGAGI. V lost 9 bases, J lost 4 bases, and 4 bases stayed unmatched. CDR3 size: 12 residues. The DNA of the CDR3 is TGTGCCAGTCAGGGGGCCTCCTATGGCTACACCTTC. Amino acids: CASQGASYGYTF.

V is TRBV6-4 and J is TRBJ1-4; D might be TRBD1 (6 bases). CDR1 is MRHNA and CDR2 is SNTAGT in the germline V gene. The CDR3 runs to 14 residues. The V end was cut by 8 bases, the J end by 8 bases, with 18 bases between. As DNA, the CDR3 is TGTGCCAGCTACGGGACACCCAACGGGGAAAAACTGTTTTTT. Protein: CASYGTPNGEKLFF.

The sample holds one count of this clone. CDR3 in DNA: TGCGCCAGCAGCCAAGGGGCGATTTGGGGGCGGAACACTGAAGCTTTCTTT. Translation gives CASSQGAIWGRNTEAFF. The chain employs TRBV4-1 and TRBJ1-1; D might be TRBD1 (6 bases). V lost 1 base, J lost 1 base, and 16 bases lay in between. Germline assignment: CDR1 MGHRA and CDR2 YSYEKL. This CDR3 spans 17 amino acids.

This chain joins TRBV9 and TRBJ1-1; D is unresolved. In germline, CDR1 is SGDLS, CDR2 YYNGEE. CDR3 length equals 13 residues. Trimming took 3 bases from V and 2 from J, leaving 8 bases between them. The CDR3 nucleotides read TGTGCCAGCAGCGGAACACCCAACACTGAAGCTTTCTTT. Protein product: CASSGTPNTEAFF. The whole variable domain, filled in from reference TRBV9 and TRBJ1-1, reads DSGVTQTPKHLITATGQRVTLRCSPRSGDLSVYWYQQSLDQGLQFLIQYYNGEERAKGNILERFSAQQFPDLHSELNLSSLELGDSALYFCASSGTPNTEAFFGQGTRLTVV.

This clone was detected a few times. V usage is TRBV19 and J usage is TRBJ2-5; 7 nucleotides agree with TRBD1. Germline CDR1 reads LNHDA; CDR2 reads SQIVND (reference sequence). This CDR3 spans 13 amino acids. V was clipped by 7 bases and J by 5 bases; unmatched bases: 7. The CDR3 DNA reads as TGTGCCAGTAATAGGGGACAGCGGGAGACCCAGTACTTC. It encodes CASNRGQRETQYF.

V and J are TRBV19 and TRBJ1-1; D is perhaps TRBD1 (5 bases). The CDR3 length is 13 residues. Germline assignment: CDR1 LNHDA and CDR2 SQIVND (reference sequence). V was cut by 7 bases and J by 2 bases, with 11 bases left in between. CDR3 sequence reads: CASNGGRNTEAFF. CDR3 DNA sequence: TGTGCCAGTAACGGGGGACGAAACACTGAAGCTTTCTTT. The complete variable domain, with remaining parts taken from reference TRBV19 and TRBJ1-1, reads DGGITQSPKYLFRKEGQNVTLSCEQNLNHDAMYWYRQDPGQGLRLIYYSQIVNDFQKGDIAEGYSVSREKKESFPLTVTSAQKNPTAFYLCASNGGRNTEAFFGQGTRLTVV.

The CDR3 coding sequence is TGTGCCACCCGACGGGAGCGGGGGACCTACAATGAGCAGTTCTTC. Amino acid sequence: CATRRERGTYNEQFF. This rearrangement joins TRBV5-5 to TRBJ2-1, with 8 bases aligning to TRBD2. The germline CDR1 and CDR2 sequences are SGHKS and YYEKEE (reference sequence). There are 15 residues in the CDR3. The junction had 10 bases not matched to a gene; V was cut back by 9 bases and J by 2 bases.

The chain combines TRBV2 with TRBJ1-3; possibly TRBD1 for D (5 bases). Germline CDR1 and CDR2: SNHLY and FYNNEI. The CDR3 loop spans 14 amino acids. V lost 5 bases, J lost 0 bases, and 8 bases lay in between. CDR3 nucleotide sequence: TGTGCCAGCAGTCCGACAGTCTCTGGAAACACCATATATTTT. Its translation is CASSPTVSGNTIYF.

The V and J genes are TRBV19 and TRBJ1-3; possible D gene TRBD1, 5 bases. The CDR3 sequence is 16 residues long. From germline, CDR1 is LNHDA and CDR2 SQIVND (reference sequence). The V end was cut by 4 bases, the J end by 0 bases, with 13 bases between. The CDR3 spells CASSSTDSRSGNTIYF. CDR3 coding DNA: TGTGCCAGTAGTAGCACCGACAGTCGCTCTGGAAACACCATATATTTT.

This chain links TRBV6-2 or TRBV6-3 with TRBJ2-3, with 8 bases lining up with TRBD2. The CDR3 runs 17 residues. J was trimmed by 4 bases and V by 4 bases; bases with no gene match: 13. Germline CDR1 MNHEY, CDR2 SVGEGT. The CDR3 is CASSLRWSGGPPDTQYF. For the CDR3, the DNA is TGTGCCAGCAGTTTAAGGTGGTCGGGGGGGCCTCCAGATACGCAGTATTTT.

The chain combines TRBV20-1 with TRBJ1-5; perhaps TRBD1 as D (5 bases). CDR3 size: 14 residues. V lost 3 bases to trimming and J lost 1 base, with 10 bases between them. Germline V CDR1 and CDR2: DFQATT, SNEGSKA (reference sequence). CDR3 loop: CSASRRGSNQPQHF. CDR3 sequence (DNA): TGCAGTGCTAGTCGGCGGGGCAGCAATCAGCCCCAGCATTTT.

The chain recombines TRBV5-1 with TRBJ1-1; 7 bases line up with TRBD1. The V gene end was trimmed by 2 bases and the J gene end by 0 bases; junction bases not matched to a gene: 10. CDR3 size: 17 residues. The germline V gene has CDR1 SGHRS and CDR2 YFSETQ. For the CDR3, the DNA is TGCGCCAGCAGCTTTACGGACAGGAGAGATTTGAACACTGAAGCTTTCTTT. As protein: CASSFTDRRDLNTEAFF.

The chain uses TRBV6-5 and TRBJ1-6, with 10 positions matching TRBD1. The CDR3 covers 13 residues. V trimming: 10 bases; J trimming: 8 bases; junction bases outside the gene matches: 5. The germline CDR1 and CDR2 sequences are MNHEY and SVGAGI. The CDR3 protein is CATAGTGDSPLHF. CDR3 nucleotides: TGTGCCACCGCCGGGACAGGGGATTCACCCCTCCACTTT.

Here the CDR3 reads CSVELLGDGNTIYF. For the CDR3, the DNA is TGCAGCGTTGAATTGTTAGGGGATGGAAACACCATATATTTT. The chain couples TRBV29-1 to TRBJ1-3; TRBD1 might be the D (5 bases). Trimming removed 2 bases at V and 3 bases at J, with 11 bases between. Germline V CDR1 and CDR2: SQVTM, ANQGSEA. This CDR3 spans 14 amino acids. Complete variable domain (other parts from reference TRBV29-1 and TRBJ1-3): SAVISQKPSRDICQRGTSLTIQCQVDSQVTMMFWYRQQPGQSLTLIATANQGSEATYESGFVIDKFPISRPNLTFSTLTVSNMSPEDSSIYLCSVELLGDGNTIYFGEGSWLTVV.

The chain couples TRBV13 to TRBJ1-1; D uncertain. The ends were cut back, 5 bases at V and 3 bases at J, with 13 bases in the middle. CDR1 PRHDT and CDR2 FYEKMQ come from the germline V gene (reference sequence). The CDR3 contains 14 residues. CDR3 amino acids: CASSQSREYTEAFF. The CDR3 coding sequence is TGTGCCAGCAGCCAGAGTCGGGAGTACACTGAAGCTTTCTTT.